These 22 T cell receptor beta chains came from one sample sequenced in a study of naive CD8 T cells in extremely preterm neonates. Broader study findings: Relative to older groups, preterm infants had shorter, less trimmed CDR3s with fewer N additions.

For these receptors, no antigen is known. TCRdb keeps only in-frame clones here, not all; method: immunoSEQ multiplex PCR. The table records 25,000 or so clones, around 88% of them present only once. Preterm samples came from extremely preterm deliveries at about 23-29 weeks. The sequenced sample consisted of naive CD8+ T cells from cord blood. The receptors come from a boy who was born preterm.

The gene calls are TRBV9 and TRBJ1-1; 9 nucleotides align to TRBD1. Germline-derived CDR1 and CDR2 are SGDLS and YYNGEE. The CDR3 totals 15 residues. The J segment lost 1 base and the V segment lost 0 bases, leaving 1 base of the junction unmatched. As DNA, the CDR3 is TGTGCCAGCAGCGTAGGGACAGGGGCGAACACTGAAGCTTTCTTT. Its protein is CASSVGTGANTEAFF.

The J gene is TRBJ2-1, the V gene TRBV5-1, with D possibly being TRBD2 (6 bases). Germline V lookup: CDR1 SGHRS, CDR2 YFSETQ. The length of the CDR3 is 14 residues. V dropped 4 bases and J dropped 5 bases, with 13 bases sitting between them. CDR3 DNA: TGCGCCAGCAGCCCTCTAGCGAACAACAATGAGCAGTTCTTC. Protein: CASSPLANNNEQFF.

V is TRBV4-1 and J is TRBJ2-7; 12 positions agree with TRBD2. The CDR3 spans 17 residues. Losses at the gene ends were 3 bases for V and 2 bases for J; bases not matched to a gene: 8. The germline CDR1 and CDR2 sequences are MGHRA and YSYEKL. In nucleotides, the CDR3 is TGCGCCAGCAGCCACAACCTACCTAGCGGGGGGGCCTACGAGCAGTACTTC. Amino acid sequence: CASSHNLPSGGAYEQYF.

In the case of this clone: The same CDR3 can be traced to other DNA sequences in this sample. J is TRBJ2-7 and V is TRBV29-1; no clear D. This CDR3 spans 12 amino acids. Germline V gene lookup returns CDR1 SQVTM and CDR2 ANQGSEA. Trimming pared 0 bases from V and 0 bases from J, leaving 3 bases between. CDR3 loop: CSVEDSSYEQYF. The CDR3, as DNA: TGCAGCGTTGAAGACAGCTCCTACGAGCAGTACTTC.

This clone was counted once. The V gene is TRBV13, the J gene TRBJ1-5; the match to TRBD1 covers 9 bases. V shed 3 bases and J 4 bases; nucleotides not matched to a gene: 1. The germline gives CDR1 PRHDT, CDR2 FYEKMQ (reference sequence). CDR3 size: 14 residues. This CDR3 is CASSFGTGNQPQHF. CDR3 nucleotides: TGTGCCAGCAGCTTTGGGACAGGGAATCAGCCCCAGCATTTT.

The V gene is TRBV10-1, the J gene TRBJ2-4, with 7 positions matching TRBD2. The germline V gene encodes CDR1 WNHNN and CDR2 SYGVQD (reference sequence). This CDR3 spans 15 amino acids. After removal of 7 bases from V and 1 base from J, the junction contained 7 bases not matched to a gene. The CDR3 sequence: CASNQRGGAKNIQYF. CDR3 bases: TGCGCCAGCAACCAGCGGGGTGGGGCCAAAAACATTCAGTACTTC.

In DNA form, the CDR3 reads TGCGCCAGCAGCCAAGAACTCGCAAGCACAGATACGCAGTATTTT. It translates to CASSQELASTDTQYF. The chain combines TRBV4-3 with TRBJ2-3; no clear D. Trimming took 0 bases from V and 0 from J, leaving 7 bases between them. Germline V gene sequence: CDR1 LGHNA, CDR2 YSLEER. This CDR3 spans 15 amino acids.

Regarding this clone: A much larger clone differs by one base, so this may be a read error. The V and J genes are TRBV9 and TRBJ1-1; D uncertain. The CDR3 is 12 amino acids. Trimming took off 0 bases at V and 4 bases at J, with 4 bases between the two ends. Germline CDR1 SGDLS, CDR2 YYNGEE. The CDR3 nucleotides read TGTGCCAGCAGCGTAGCGGGCACTGAAGCTTTCTTT. This sequence encodes CASSVAGTEAFF.

The J gene is TRBJ2-1, the V gene TRBV27, with TRBD2 identical over 8 bases. The trim removed 4 bases at V and 4 bases at J, leaving 9 bases unmatched. The length of the CDR3 is 16 residues. Looked up from germline, CDR1 is MNHEY and CDR2 is SMNVEV (reference sequence). Written as DNA, the CDR3 is TGTGCCAGCAGTTACACACAGCGGGGGCATTACAATGAGCAGTTCTTC. It yields the protein CASSYTQRGHYNEQFF.

As DNA, the CDR3 is TGTGCCAGCAGCTTTCGAGGGACAGGGGGCGCGAGCTCCTACGAGCAGTACTTC. As protein: CASSFRGTGGASSYEQYF. The chain links TRBV11-2 to TRBJ2-7; 12 nucleotides line up with TRBD1. Losses at the gene ends were 3 bases for V and 0 bases for J; bases not matched to a gene: 9. CDR1 is SGHAT and CDR2 is FQNNGV in the germline V gene. The CDR3 contains 18 residues.

The chain couples TRBV6-6 to TRBJ1-1, with a weak D call TRBD1 (6 bases). V lost 6 bases, J lost 1 base, and 6 bases lay in between. From germline, CDR1 is MNHNY and CDR2 SVGAGI (reference sequence). The CDR3 sequence is 12 residues long. CDR3 in amino acids: CASRTGNTEAFF. The CDR3 DNA follows: TGTGCCAGCAGGACAGGGAACACTGAAGCTTTCTTT.

This chain connects TRBV7-3 to TRBJ2-1; 8 nucleotides match TRBD2. With 6 bases clipped from V and 4 bases from J, the junction kept 11 bases outside the gene matches. Germline CDR1 reads SGHTA; CDR2 reads FQGTGA. The CDR3 is made up of 16 amino acids. The CDR3 nucleotides are TGTGCCAGCAGTATCAGGGCTAGCGGGCCTTACAATGAGCAGTTCTTC. The encoded protein is CASSIRASGPYNEQFF.

The V and J genes are TRBV7-3 and TRBJ2-7; 9 bases line up with TRBD2. The junction had 0 bases not matched to a gene; V was cut back by 4 bases and J by 2 bases. Germline V CDR1 and CDR2: SGHTA, FQGTGA. This CDR3 has 13 amino acids. The CDR3 region has the DNA TGTGCCAGCAGCTCTAGCGGGGCCTACGAGCAGTACTTC. Translated: CASSSSGAYEQYF.

The rearrangement links TRBV29-1 to TRBJ1-1; D unclear. Trimming removed 5 bases at V and 1 base at J, with 8 bases between. CDR1 and CDR2 (germline): SQVTM, ANQGSEA. The CDR3 is 12 amino acids. The CDR3 protein is CSVPAGNTEAFF. The CDR3 bases are TGCAGCGTTCCTGCAGGGAACACTGAAGCTTTCTTT. Full variable domain (remainder filled in from reference TRBV29-1 and TRBJ1-1): SAVISQKPSRDICQRGTSLTIQCQVDSQVTMMFWYRQQPGQSLTLIATANQGSEATYESGFVIDKFPISRPNLTFSTLTVSNMSPEDSSIYLCSVPAGNTEAFFGQGTRLTVV.

This chain uses TRBV18 with TRBJ1-2; D is undetermined. Germline V lookup: CDR1 KGHSH, CDR2 LQKENI. The CDR3 is 13 amino acids. The germline V and J ends were trimmed by 0 bases and 0 bases, with 2 bases remaining between them. The CDR3 region is CASSPPTNYGYTF. Here the CDR3 DNA reads TGTGCCAGCTCACCACCGACTAACTATGGCTACACCTTC.

This clone was detected a few times. The V call is TRBV7-9, the J call TRBJ1-5; no clear D gene. The CDR3 covers 12 residues. Germline assignment: CDR1 SEHNR and CDR2 FQNEAQ (reference sequence). V lost 2 bases, J lost 3 bases, and 2 bases lay in between. The CDR3 coding sequence is TGTGCCAGCAGCTTACACAATCAGCCCCAGCATTTT. This encodes CASSLHNQPQHF.

The table lists this clone with a count of one. A far larger clone lies a single base away; this is likely a read error. The CDR3 bases are TGTGCCAGCAGTGGGACAGGGGGCTACGAGCAGTACTTC. Translating it yields CASSGTGGYEQYF. This chain connects TRBV6-1 to TRBJ2-7; TRBD1 aligns across 10 bases. With 4 bases clipped from V and 3 bases from J, the junction kept 0 bases outside the gene matches. CDR3 length: 13 residues. The V gene's germline CDR1 is MNHNS and CDR2 SASEGT.

This clone was counted a few times. The rearrangement uses TRBV10-1 and TRBJ1-5; D not certain. The V gene lost 2 bases and the J gene lost 2 bases, with 1 base spanning the gap. The CDR3 totals 12 residues. CDR1 WNHNN and CDR2 SYGVQD come from the germline V gene (reference sequence). CDR3 sequence reads: CASSEGNQPQHF. The CDR3 DNA sequence: TGCGCCAGCAGTGAGGGCAATCAGCCCCAGCATTTT.

The DNA for the CDR3 is TGTGCCAGCAGTGACTCTAGCGGGGGGGCCAATGAGCAGTTCTTC. This encodes CASSDSSGGANEQFF. The chain links TRBV6-4 to TRBJ2-1; 11 nucleotides agree with TRBD2. The germline V gene has CDR1 MRHNA and CDR2 SNTAGT. J was trimmed by 6 bases and V by 0 bases; bases with no gene match: 1. This CDR3 region has 15 residues.

This sequence joins TRBV10-3 and TRBJ2-3, with D unclear. The CDR3 extends over 12 amino acids. Trimming left V 0 bases short and J 4 bases short, with 2 bases between. Germline V CDR1 and CDR2: ENHRY, SYGVKD. The CDR3 DNA sequence: TGTGCCATCAGTGAGTCAGCAGATACGCAGTATTTT. It encodes CAISESADTQYF.

The chain uses TRBV7-2 and TRBJ2-7; possibly TRBD2 for D (5 bases). Trimming pared 1 base from V and 1 base from J, leaving 8 bases between. The CDR3 has 14 amino acids. CDR1 SGHTA and CDR2 FQGNSA come from the germline V gene. CDR3 sequence: CASSLGTFSYEQYF. CDR3 bases: TGTGCCAGCAGCTTAGGGACTTTTTCCTACGAGCAGTACTTC.

The rearrangement joins TRBV9 to TRBJ2-7, with a weak D call TRBD1 (5 bases). V was pared by 3 bases and J by 2 bases, with 6 bases between. CDR3 length: 12 amino acids. Per germline, CDR1 SGDLS and CDR2 YYNGEE. CDR3 in amino acids: CASSGTTYEQYF. CDR3 DNA: TGTGCCAGCAGCGGGACAACCTACGAGCAGTACTTC.